This T cell receptor (beta chain) was recorded in a study of control samples from healthy donors and cancer patients. The CDR3 is made up of 14 amino acids. Germline-derived CDR1 and CDR2 are LNHDA and SQIVND (reference sequence). The J segment lost 12 bases and the V segment lost 6 bases, leaving 10 bases of the junction unmatched. The protocol was immunoSEQ multiplex PCR, while the TCRdb copy is restricted to in-frame clones and leaves out a portion. Among around 70,000 clones listed, about 89% were seen once. The TCR originated in a woman in her 50s with head and neck cancer. The sequencing sample was made of PBMCs. V gene TRBV19 combines with J gene TRBJ1-6, with 8 bases lining up with TRBD1. The CDR3 region is CASSPTGQVLPLHF. The CDR3 DNA reads TGTGCCAGTAGCCCTACGGGACAGGTTTTACCCCTCCACTTT.